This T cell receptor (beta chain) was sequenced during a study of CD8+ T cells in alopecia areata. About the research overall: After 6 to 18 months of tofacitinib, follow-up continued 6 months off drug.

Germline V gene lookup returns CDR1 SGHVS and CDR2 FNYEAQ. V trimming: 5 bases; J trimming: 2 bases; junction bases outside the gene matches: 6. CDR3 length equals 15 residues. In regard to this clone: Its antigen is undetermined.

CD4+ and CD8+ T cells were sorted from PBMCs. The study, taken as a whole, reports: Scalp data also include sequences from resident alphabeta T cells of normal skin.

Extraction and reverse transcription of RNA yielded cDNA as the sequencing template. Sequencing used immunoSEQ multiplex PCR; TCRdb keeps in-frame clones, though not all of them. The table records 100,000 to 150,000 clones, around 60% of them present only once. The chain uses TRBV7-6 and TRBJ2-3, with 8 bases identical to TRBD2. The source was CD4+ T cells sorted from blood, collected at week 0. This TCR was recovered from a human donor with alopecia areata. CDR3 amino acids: CASSQPSGFTDTQYF. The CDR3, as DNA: TGTGCCAGCAGCCAGCCTAGCGGGTTCACAGATACGCAGTATTTT.